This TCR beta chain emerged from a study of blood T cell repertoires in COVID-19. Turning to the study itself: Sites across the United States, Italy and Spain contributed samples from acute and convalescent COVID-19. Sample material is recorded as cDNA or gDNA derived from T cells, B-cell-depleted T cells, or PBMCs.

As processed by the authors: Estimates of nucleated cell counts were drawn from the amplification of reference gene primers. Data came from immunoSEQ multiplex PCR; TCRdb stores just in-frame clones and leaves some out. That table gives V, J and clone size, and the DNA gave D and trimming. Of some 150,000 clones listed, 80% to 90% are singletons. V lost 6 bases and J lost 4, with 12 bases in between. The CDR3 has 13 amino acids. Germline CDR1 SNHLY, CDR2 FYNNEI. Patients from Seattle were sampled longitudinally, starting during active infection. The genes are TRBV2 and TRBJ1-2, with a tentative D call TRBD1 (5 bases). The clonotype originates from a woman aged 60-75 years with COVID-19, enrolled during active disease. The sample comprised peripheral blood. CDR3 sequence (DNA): TGTGCCAGCAGAGGCCAGGGATTCTATGGCTACACCTTC. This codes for CASRGQGFYGYTF.